The 7 T cell receptor beta chains reported below all come from one sample, sequenced in a study of technical replicates of blood from a handful of donors. The assay was immunoSEQ multiplex PCR, and TCRdb's table has in-frame clones only and misses some. The sample records 55,000 to 70,000 clones, roughly nine tenths being singletons. The sample consisted of PBMCs. Every receptor here comes from a human donor in good health. Some clones in this sample may be carry-over from other donors' samples.

This rearrangement joins TRBV27 to TRBJ2-3, with 9 bases fitting TRBD2. Germline CDR1 reads MNHEY; CDR2 reads SMNVEV (reference sequence). J gave up 1 base and V 5 bases, and 4 bases lay outside the gene matches. This CDR3 has 15 amino acids. CDR3 sequence reads: CASSTRLAGTDTQYF. Written as DNA, the CDR3 is TGTGCCAGCAGTACTAGACTAGCGGGCACAGATACGCAGTATTTT.

The gene calls are TRBV10-3 and TRBJ1-1; maybe TRBD1 (6 bases). Germline CDR1 is ENHRY and CDR2 is SYGVKD. This CDR3 is built from 15 residues. Trimming removed 4 bases at V and 8 bases at J, with 20 bases between. In DNA, the CDR3 is TGTGCCATCAGTGGGGAAACGTCCGGGACACACGAAGCTTTCTTT. It yields the protein CAISGETSGTHEAFF.

The chain carries TRBV2 and TRBJ2-4; D may be TRBD1 (5 bases). CDR3 size: 12 residues. The germline V and J ends were trimmed by 6 bases and 5 bases, with 8 bases remaining between them. Germline loops: CDR1 SNHLY, CDR2 FYNNEI. This CDR3 reads CASSLQENIQYF. As DNA, the CDR3 is TGTGCCAGCAGCTTACAGGAAAACATTCAGTACTTC. The full variable domain, rest sourced from reference TRBV2 and TRBJ2-4, is EPEVTQTPSHQVTQMGQEVILRCVPISNHLYFYWYRQILGQKVEFLVSFYNNEISEKSEIFDDQFSVERPDGSNFTLKIRSTKLEDSAMYFCASSLQENIQYFGAGTRLSVL.

The J gene is TRBJ1-6, the V gene TRBV11-2, with D possibly TRBD1 on 5 matching bases. This CDR3 contains 16 residues. Trimming removed 1 base at V and 3 bases at J, with 10 bases between. Germline V gene sequence: CDR1 SGHAT, CDR2 FQNNGV. CDR3 sequence reads: CASSLGWDFYNSPLHF. The DNA of the CDR3 is TGTGCCAGCAGCTTAGGGTGGGACTTCTATAATTCACCCCTCCACTTT.

This sequence joins TRBV6-5 and TRBJ2-7, with D possibly being TRBD2 (6 bases). Germline CDR1 reads MNHEY; CDR2 reads SVGAGI. The CDR3 has 13 amino acids. The DNA of the CDR3 is TGTGCAGCAACGGGAGCGGCTACCTACGAGCAGTACTTC. As protein: CAATGAATYEQYF.

The rearrangement uses TRBV4-3 and TRBJ1-1; D is undetermined. CDR3 length equals 13 residues. Trimming cost V 0 bases and J 1 base, with 3 bases left between them. CDR1 LGHNA and CDR2 YSLEER come from the germline V gene. The CDR3 DNA sequence: TGCGCCAGCAGCCAAGATAAGAACACTGAAGCTTTCTTT. Amino acids: CASSQDKNTEAFF.

The genes are TRBV21-1 and TRBJ2-3; the DNA was not used to check the table's D call, TRBD2. TRBV21-1 is noted as a pseudogene. There are 20 residues in the CDR3. The CDR3: CASSKEGLAGGLSSTDTQYF. Here the CDR3 DNA reads TGTGCCAGCAGCAAAGAGGGACTAGCGGGAGGTTTATCTAGCACAGATACGCAGTATTTT.